A single sample is the source of the 20 T cell receptor beta chains below, sequenced in a study of blood T cell repertoires in COVID-19. Assay: immunoSEQ multiplex PCR; the TCRdb copy retains only in-frame clones and omits some. The sample has about 310,000 clones; roughly 91% are singletons. The sample was peripheral blood. All receptors come from a man between 50 and 59 years old with active or convalescent COVID-19.

This rearrangement joins TRBV29-1 to TRBJ1-5, with 10 bases lining up with TRBD1. This CDR3 contains 13 residues. Germline V lookup: CDR1 SQVTM, CDR2 ANQGSEA. The J segment lost 2 bases and the V segment lost 6 bases, leaving 1 base of the junction unmatched. The CDR3 loop reads CSVGTGGNQPQHF. In DNA, the CDR3 is TGCAGCGTAGGGACAGGGGGCAATCAGCCCCAGCATTTT.

This chain joins TRBV2 and TRBJ1-1; D uncertain. The CDR3 is 13 amino acids. The V and J ends lost 10 bases and 2 bases respectively, with 14 bases between them. Germline loops: CDR1 SNHLY, CDR2 FYNNEI. CDR3 residues: CATTPNLNTEAFF. The CDR3 DNA is TGTGCCACCACCCCGAACCTAAACACTGAAGCTTTCTTT.

The gene calls are TRBV4-1 and TRBJ2-1; D might be TRBD2 (6 bases). The CDR3 is 12 amino acids. Trimming took off 2 bases at V and 15 bases at J, with 14 bases between the two ends. Germline V gene lookup returns CDR1 MGHRA and CDR2 YSYEKL. CDR3 sequence: CASSQRLGIPFF. The CDR3 region has the DNA TGCGCCAGCAGCCAACGACTAGGAATTCCGTTCTTC.

The V gene is TRBV29-1, the J gene TRBJ2-5; maybe TRBD2 (5 bases). The V end was cut by 4 bases, the J end by 2 bases, with 11 bases between. The length of the CDR3 is 13 residues. The V gene's germline CDR1 is SQVTM and CDR2 ANQGSEA. This CDR3 is CSVGPRTQETQYF. DNA of the CDR3: TGCAGCGTTGGTCCCAGGACTCAAGAGACCCAGTACTTC.

This clone turned up a few times. The chain uses TRBV7-9 and TRBJ1-4, with D tentatively TRBD1 (6 bases). V was cut by 4 bases and J by 4 bases, with 16 bases left in between. The CDR3 has 16 residues. The germline V gene encodes CDR1 SEHNR and CDR2 FQNEAQ (reference sequence). The CDR3 region has the DNA TGTGCCAGCAGCTCAGGGGACCGACAGGTTAATGAAAAACTGTTTTTT. Translation: CASSSGDRQVNEKLFF.

This rearrangement joins TRBV18 to TRBJ1-2; TRBD1 matches at 7 bases. CDR1 KGHSH and CDR2 LQKENI come from the germline V gene. The length of the CDR3 is 13 residues. Trimming at V came to 6 bases and at J to 3 bases, leaving 4 bases not matched to a gene. The CDR3 nucleotides read TGTGCCAGCTCGGGGACAGACGACTATGGCTACACCTTC. Its translation is CASSGTDDYGYTF.

The chain has TRBV19 and TRBJ1-3, with D possibly matching TRBD1 (6 bases). Germline V gives CDR1 LNHDA, CDR2 SQIVND (reference sequence). The CDR3 has 15 residues. V gave up 5 bases and J gave up 4 bases, with 15 bases separating them. CDR3 in DNA: TGTGCCAGTAGTCCTACTTGGGGGCTCGGAAACACCATATATTTT. This gives the protein CASSPTWGLGNTIYF.

The chain has TRBV7-9 and TRBJ1-1, with D unclear. Germline V lookup: CDR1 SEHNR, CDR2 FQNEAQ (reference sequence). The V and J ends lost 5 bases and 1 base respectively, with 8 bases between them. The CDR3 runs to 13 residues. The DNA for the CDR3 is TGTGCCAGCAGCAATCACAGGAACACTGAAGCTTTCTTT. It is translated as CASSNHRNTEAFF.

Points on this clone: Other DNA sequences in the sample encode the same CDR3. The V call is TRBV28, the J call TRBJ1-2; 7 nucleotides align to TRBD1. Looked up from germline, CDR1 is MDHEN and CDR2 is SYDVKM. After removal of 6 bases from V and 5 bases from J, the junction contained 6 bases not matched to a gene. CDR3 size: 13 residues. CDR3 in DNA: TGTGCCAGCAGCTCCGACAGGGTTTATGGCTACACCTTC. Translation gives CASSSDRVYGYTF.

V gene TRBV2 combines with J gene TRBJ1-2; TRBD1 aligns across 8 bases. V dropped 6 bases and J dropped 6; count of bases not matched to a gene: 6. The CDR3 covers 13 residues. CDR1 SNHLY and CDR2 FYNNEI come from the germline V gene. The CDR3 loop is CASRSGQGDGYTF. For the CDR3, the DNA is TGTGCCAGCAGATCTGGACAGGGAGATGGCTACACCTTC.

This CDR3 is CASSPGQGADTQYF. The CDR3 DNA sequence: TGTGCCAGCTCACCGGGACAGGGAGCAGATACGCAGTATTTT. This chain joins TRBV18 and TRBJ2-3; 9 positions agree with TRBD1. CDR3 size: 14 residues. Trimming took 3 bases from V and 4 from J; bases not matched to a gene: 2. Germline V gene sequence: CDR1 KGHSH, CDR2 LQKENI.

This chain links TRBV5-4 with TRBJ1-2; weak D call: TRBD1 (6 bases). This CDR3 spans 15 amino acids. CDR1 is SGHNT, CDR2 YYREEE, per germline (reference sequence). Deletions cut 3 bases from V and 4 bases from J, with 16 bases between. Here the CDR3 reads CASSYRQARGYGYTF. In DNA, the CDR3 is TGTGCCAGCAGCTATCGACAGGCTAGGGGCTATGGCTACACCTTC.

The V gene is TRBV5-6, the J gene TRBJ1-2; TRBD1 is a possible D gene (6 bases). CDR3 length equals 15 residues. The V and J ends lost 4 bases and 4 bases respectively, with 17 bases between them. Germline lookup yields CDR1 SGHDT and CDR2 YYEEEE. CDR3 sequence (DNA): TGTGCCAGCAGCGCAGGGGACACCAAGGGCTATGGCTACACCTTC. It translates to CASSAGDTKGYGYTF. Filled out from reference TRBV5-6 and TRBJ1-2, the complete variable domain reads DAGVTQSPTHLIKTRGQQVTLRCSPKSGHDTVSWYQQALGQGPQFIFQYYEEEERQRGNFPDRFSGHQFPNYSSELNVNALLLGDSALYLCASSAGDTKGYGYTFGSGTRLTVV.

The chain uses TRBV5-1 and TRBJ2-6; D remains unclear. V lost 4 bases, J lost 4 bases, and 12 bases lay in between. Looked up from germline, CDR1 is SGHRS and CDR2 is YFSETQ. The CDR3 loop spans 15 amino acids. CDR3 region: CASSLARTGANVLTF. As DNA, the CDR3 is TGCGCCAGCAGCCTTGCGCGAACCGGGGCCAACGTCCTGACTTTC.

V is TRBV7-9 and J is TRBJ2-7; TRBD1 matches 7 bases. The ends lost 1 base at V and 3 bases at J; junction bases unmatched: 6. CDR3 size: 15 residues. Germline-derived CDR1 and CDR2 are SEHNR and FQNEAQ (reference sequence). The CDR3 DNA is TGTGCCAGCAGCTTAGGGACGGGACAGAACTACGAGCAGTACTTC. It translates to CASSLGTGQNYEQYF.

This chain uses TRBV29-1 with TRBJ2-4; 12 bases match TRBD1. Unmatched junction bases numbered 5, after V lost 7 bases and J lost 7 bases. The CDR3 length is 13 residues. Germline V gives CDR1 SQVTM, CDR2 ANQGSEA. CDR3 nucleotide sequence: TGCAGCGCCACGGGACAGGGGGCGAACATTCAGTACTTC. This gives the protein CSATGQGANIQYF.

The V and J genes are TRBV6-5 and TRBJ2-7, with D possibly matching TRBD1 (5 bases). The CDR3 is made up of 14 amino acids. V was cut by 3 bases and J by 0 bases, with 9 bases left in between. CDR1 and CDR2 from the germline V gene are MNHEY and SVGAGI. CDR3 loop: CASSYGALSYEQYF. DNA of the CDR3: TGTGCCAGCAGTTATGGGGCACTCTCCTACGAGCAGTACTTC.

The J gene is TRBJ1-3, the V gene TRBV6-6; a possible D gene is TRBD1 (6 bases). Germline CDR1 MNHNY, CDR2 SVGAGI (reference sequence). This CDR3 has 13 amino acids. Trimming left V 8 bases short and J 4 bases short, with 12 bases between. The CDR3 here is CASDAGAGNTIYF. CDR3 coding DNA: TGTGCCAGCGATGCGGGGGCGGGAAACACCATATATTTT.

The rearrangement links TRBV27 to TRBJ2-7; 7 bases agree with TRBD1. The CDR3 covers 14 residues. J gave up 6 bases and V 2 bases, and 7 bases lay outside the gene matches. Germline CDR1 is MNHEY and CDR2 is SMNVEV (reference sequence). The CDR3: CASSLRDSSSEQYF. The CDR3, as DNA: TGTGCCAGCAGTTTACGGGACAGTTCTTCCGAGCAGTACTTC.

V and J are TRBV9 and TRBJ2-1; 7 bases map to TRBD1. This CDR3 is built from 18 residues. Germline lookup yields CDR1 SGDLS and CDR2 YYNGEE. V shed 7 bases, J shed 0 bases, and the junction held 16 bases outside the gene matches. The CDR3 DNA reads as TGTGCCAGCTTCTCCTACGTGACAGGGATATTCTCCTACAATGAGCAGTTCTTC. Its protein is CASFSYVTGIFSYNEQFF. The full variable domain, its missing parts supplied by reference TRBV9 and TRBJ2-1, is DSGVTQTPKHLITATGQRVTLRCSPRSGDLSVYWYQQSLDQGLQFLIQYYNGEERAKGNILERFSAQQFPDLHSELNLSSLELGDSALYFCASFSYVTGIFSYNEQFFGPGTRLTVL.